What follows are 27 T cell receptor beta chains derived from one specimen sequenced in a study of blood T cell repertoires in COVID-19. Some clones are missing from TCRdb's copy, which holds only in-frame ones; the method was immunoSEQ multiplex PCR. The table includes about 270,000 clones, approximately 88% detected once. The sample comprised PBMCs or T cells enriched from blood (not recorded which). Receptors originate from a woman between 35 and 50 years old with acute COVID-19.

The gene calls are TRBV5-4 and TRBJ1-5; a possible D gene is TRBD1 (6 bases). V was trimmed by 2 bases and J by 6 bases, leaving 12 bases between them. Germline V gene lookup returns CDR1 SGHNT and CDR2 YYREEE (reference sequence). The CDR3 length is 14 residues. The CDR3: CASSFIGTSQPQHF. In nucleotides, the CDR3 is TGTGCCAGCAGCTTCATAGGGACATCTCAGCCCCAGCATTTT.

The chain combines TRBV24-1 with TRBJ2-3; a possible D gene is TRBD2 (6 bases). V was cut by 3 bases and J by 3 bases, with 12 bases left in between. Germline-derived CDR1 and CDR2 are KGHDR and SFDVKD. The CDR3 totals 15 residues. The chain's CDR3 is CATSDLRLATDTQYF. As DNA, the CDR3 is TGTGCCACCAGTGATCTGAGGCTAGCGACAGATACGCAGTATTTT.

The rearrangement joins TRBV5-6 to TRBJ2-5; D gene ambiguous. Trimming shortened V by 2 bases and J by 5 bases, and 10 bases separated the two germline ends. Germline V lookup: CDR1 SGHDT, CDR2 YYEEEE. The CDR3 consists of 13 residues. The CDR3 is CASSLSGWETQYF. The CDR3 DNA sequence: TGTGCCAGCAGCTTATCCGGGTGGGAGACCCAGTACTTC.

The V call is TRBV12-3 or TRBV12-4, the J call TRBJ2-7; D is possibly TRBD2 (5 bases). The CDR3 totals 13 residues. Deletions cut 6 bases from V and 0 bases from J, with 9 bases between. For the CDR3, the DNA is TGTGCCAGCAGGGCGGGCAGCTCCTACGAGCAGTACGTC. Translating it yields CASRAGSSYEQYV.

The gene calls are TRBV6-5 and TRBJ2-2, with 8 bases matching TRBD1. The CDR3 totals 14 residues. In germline, CDR1 is MNHEY, CDR2 SVGAGI. Trimming at V came to 6 bases and at J to 0 bases, leaving 0 bases not matched to a gene. CDR3 DNA sequence: TGTGCCAGCAGGGGACAGGCGAACACCGGGGAGCTGTTTTTT. This translates into CASRGQANTGELFF.

This chain connects TRBV6-1 to TRBJ1-5, with unresolved D. V lost 3 bases to trimming and J lost 15 bases, with 12 bases between them. The CDR3 extends over 11 amino acids. CDR1 is MNHNS and CDR2 is SASEGT in the germline V gene. The chain's CDR3 is CASSDDLVLHF. The CDR3 bases are TGTGCCAGCAGTGACGACTTGGTTTTGCATTTT.

The chain joins TRBV3-1 (or the pseudogene TRBV3-2) to TRBJ1-5; D gene unclear. Trimming stripped 3 bases from V and 4 bases from J, with 7 bases between. Germline V gives CDR1 LGHDT, CDR2 YNNKEL (reference sequence). This CDR3 is built from 13 residues. The CDR3 DNA sequence: TGTGCCAGCAGCCACCGGGAGAATCAGCCCCAGCATTTT. Protein sequence: CASSHRENQPQHF.

V and J are TRBV30 and TRBJ1-5; D unresolved. V was pared by 3 bases and J by 3 bases, with 12 bases between. The CDR3 runs to 14 residues. Germline V gene sequence: CDR1 GTSNPN, CDR2 SVGIG (reference sequence). This CDR3 reads CAWRREGNNQPQHF. CDR3 in DNA: TGTGCCTGGAGAAGGGAGGGTAACAATCAGCCCCAGCATTTT. The full variable domain, its missing parts supplied by reference TRBV30 and TRBJ1-5, is SQTIHQWPATLVQPVGSPLSLECTVEGTSNPNLYWYRQAAGRGLQLLFYSVGIGQISSEVPQNLSASRPQDRQFILSSKKLLLSDSGFYLCAWRREGNNQPQHFGDGTRLSIL.

This chain uses TRBV24-1 with TRBJ2-1; 11 bases are shared with TRBD2. J gave up 9 bases and V 4 bases, and 7 bases lay outside the gene matches. Germline-derived CDR1 and CDR2 are KGHDR and SFDVKD. The CDR3 sequence is 15 residues long. As DNA, the CDR3 is TGTGCCACCAGTGACCCGGGACTAGCGGTCGCTGAGCAGTTCTTC. It codes for CATSDPGLAVAEQFF.

This clone was observed a single time. As DNA, the CDR3 is TGTGCCAGCAGCCCTGACAGAACGCACGTCTACGAGCAGTACTTC. It yields the protein CASSPDRTHVYEQYF. V usage is TRBV14 and J usage is TRBJ2-7; possibly TRBD1 for D (5 bases). Trimming removed 4 bases at V and 3 bases at J, with 16 bases between. CDR1 is SGHDN, CDR2 FVKESK, per germline. CDR3 length: 15 amino acids.

The chain links TRBV6-5 to TRBJ1-1; TRBD1 matches at 8 bases. Germline CDR1 reads MNHEY; CDR2 reads SVGAGI. Trimming took 4 bases from V and 1 from J; bases not matched to a gene: 5. The CDR3 length is 15 residues. CDR3 coding DNA: TGTGCCAGCAGTTTCACCGGGACAGGGAACACTGAAGCTTTCTTT. This sequence encodes CASSFTGTGNTEAFF.

Only one count was recorded for this clone. The chain has TRBV7-3 and TRBJ2-3, with D perhaps TRBD2 (5 bases). CDR3 size: 16 residues. V lost 3 bases and J lost 0, with 13 bases in between. Germline CDR1 and CDR2: SGHTA and FQGTGA. CDR3 DNA sequence: TGTGCCAGCAGCTTTCGAGGGAACCCTAGCACAGATACGCAGTATTTT. It yields the protein CASSFRGNPSTDTQYF.

The chain employs TRBV4-3 and TRBJ1-2; no firm D call. Germline CDR1 reads LGHNA; CDR2 reads YSLEER. Trimming removed 0 bases at V and 2 bases at J, with 7 bases between. The CDR3 is 14 amino acids. CDR3 sequence reads: CASSQELLNYGYTF. DNA for the CDR3: TGCGCCAGCAGCCAAGAATTGCTAAACTATGGCTACACCTTC.

The chain joins TRBV7-9 to TRBJ2-1; 10 nucleotides match TRBD2. The CDR3 sequence is 20 residues long. V lost 5 bases to trimming and J lost 10 bases; unmatched junction nucleotides: 26. Germline CDR1 reads SEHNR; CDR2 reads FQNEAQ (reference sequence). The CDR3 DNA reads as TGTGCCAGCAGCATAAGACGCCCAGTGAAGCGGGAGGGCCGGGCCCTGGAGCAGTTCTTC. Translating it yields CASSIRRPVKREGRALEQFF.

The CDR3 DNA reads TGTGCCCCCCGGGAGGCCCCTGGGGAAAAACTGTTTTTT. Amino acids: CAPREAPGEKLFF. The chain couples TRBV24-1 to TRBJ1-4; no clear D gene. CDR1 is KGHDR and CDR2 is SFDVKD in the germline V gene. The length of the CDR3 is 13 residues. V was cut by 12 bases and J by 8 bases, with 18 bases left in between.

The chain couples TRBV28 to TRBJ2-1, with D maybe TRBD1 (6 bases). V was trimmed by 2 bases and J by 5 bases, leaving 13 bases between them. The CDR3 contains 15 residues. Germline lookup yields CDR1 MDHEN and CDR2 SYDVKM. The chain's CDR3 is CASSLTGIFHNEQFF. CDR3 nucleotide sequence: TGTGCCAGCAGTTTAACAGGGATCTTCCACAATGAGCAGTTCTTC.

This clone was counted a single time. This CDR3 reads CASILGQGGGYTF. DNA for the CDR3: TGTGCCAGCATCCTGGGACAGGGGGGTGGCTACACCTTC. The chain has TRBV28 and TRBJ1-2; 11 bases line up with TRBD1. Germline CDR1 MDHEN, CDR2 SYDVKM. V shed 7 bases and J 7 bases; nucleotides not matched to a gene: 5. The CDR3 is 13 amino acids.

V and J are TRBV4-1 and TRBJ1-5; 7 nucleotides line up with TRBD1. Trimming cost V 4 bases and J 2 bases; bases outside gene matches: 11. Germline CDR1 and CDR2: MGHRA and YSYEKL. This CDR3 is built from 17 residues. In DNA, the CDR3 is TGCGCCAGCAGCCCCAGACAGGGCATAGCGGGCAATCAGCCCCAGCATTTT. Amino acid sequence: CASSPRQGIAGNQPQHF.

This clone occurred once. CDR3 in DNA: TGTGCCAGCAGTCGATGGACAACTGGCTACACCTTC. Translating it yields CASSRWTTGYTF. The V and J genes are TRBV12-3 or TRBV12-4 and TRBJ1-2; possible D gene TRBD1, 5 bases. Trimming took 5 bases from V and 7 from J, leaving 11 bases between them. This CDR3 is 12 amino acids long.

V and J are TRBV20-1 and TRBJ1-1; 10 nucleotides align to TRBD1. Germline CDR1 and CDR2: DFQATT and SNEGSKA (reference sequence). This CDR3 is 16 amino acids long. V was pared by 3 bases and J by 3 bases, with 10 bases of the junction left unmatched. In DNA, the CDR3 is TGCAGTGCTAGTTACCGGGACAGGGGCTGGCACACTGAAGCTTTCTTT. It yields the protein CSASYRDRGWHTEAFF.

This rearrangement joins TRBV18 to TRBJ1-4; no clear D gene. The length of the CDR3 is 15 residues. Germline V gene sequence: CDR1 KGHSH, CDR2 LQKENI. V lost 2 bases to trimming and J lost 8 bases, with 15 bases between them. DNA of the CDR3: TGTGCCAGCTCACCATCTATTGAGGCGCGAGAAAAACTGTTTTTT. Its translation is CASSPSIEAREKLFF.

The chain couples TRBV21-1 to TRBJ2-5; the D segment call TRBD1 is taken from the table without a DNA check. TRBV21-1 is shown as a pseudogene. This CDR3 has 18 residues. The DNA for the CDR3 is TGTGCCAGCAGCGACTGGGACAGGGGACCCCCAGAATCAGAGACCCAGTACTTC. This codes for CASSDWDRGPPESETQYF.

This chain joins TRBV7-6 and TRBJ2-3, with 8 bases identical to TRBD2. V lost 0 bases, J lost 2 bases, and 4 bases stayed unmatched. The CDR3 sequence is 16 residues long. The V gene's germline CDR1 is SGHVS and CDR2 FNYEAQ. CDR3 residues: CASSLARGRFTDTQYF. In DNA, the CDR3 is TGTGCCAGCAGCTTAGCGCGCGGGAGGTTCACAGATACGCAGTATTTT.

This clone was observed a few times. This chain connects TRBV6-5 to TRBJ2-3, with 12 bases aligning to TRBD2. Germline CDR1 MNHEY, CDR2 SVGAGI. The CDR3 is 16 amino acids. Trimming at V came to 4 bases and at J to 2 bases, leaving 4 bases not matched to a gene. The CDR3 bases are TGTGCCAGCAGTTCTGGACTAGCGGGAAACACAGATACGCAGTATTTT. This codes for CASSSGLAGNTDTQYF.

This clone was observed a handful of times. V usage is TRBV29-1 and J usage is TRBJ2-1; the match to TRBD2 covers 14 bases. The CDR3 length is 15 residues. With V trimmed by 3 bases and J by 6 bases, 4 bases remained unmatched. Germline V gene sequence: CDR1 SQVTM, CDR2 ANQGSEA. The CDR3 DNA reads as TGCAGCGTTGAGGGAGGGACTAGCGGGAGCAATGAGCAGTTCTTC. Translated: CSVEGGTSGSNEQFF.

The rearrangement uses TRBV5-1 and TRBJ1-1; D is uncertain. Germline assignment: CDR1 SGHRS and CDR2 YFSETQ. The V and J ends lost 5 bases and 1 base respectively, with 9 bases between them. The CDR3 runs to 13 residues. This CDR3 reads CASRVEGNTEAFF. CDR3 bases: TGCGCCAGCAGGGTGGAGGGGAACACTGAAGCTTTCTTT.

The chain is built from TRBV19 and TRBJ2-1; 10 nucleotides align to TRBD2. Looked up from germline, CDR1 is LNHDA and CDR2 is SQIVND (reference sequence). The V and J ends lost 5 bases and 8 bases, in that order; junction bases with no gene match: 3. The CDR3 has 13 residues. The CDR3 DNA follows: TGTGCCAGTAGTTTAGCGGGGGGCTATGAGCAGTTCTTC. Protein: CASSLAGGYEQFF.